This TCR beta chain was obtained from a study of beta chain features in type 1 diabetes. J was trimmed by 6 bases and V by 2 bases; bases with no gene match: 2. This CDR3 contains 14 residues. Germline CDR1 KGHSH, CDR2 LQKENI. The table lists this clone with many counts. What it binds is unknown. Study findings and constraints: TCRB CDR3s were moderately but significantly shorter in Type 1 diabetes patients in all four CD4+ subsets. Still unanswered here is whether HLA type influences TCRB rearrangement. There were fewer insertions and more deletions at the VDJ junctions of type 1 diabetes patients.

Expressed TCRB transcripts got sequenced, as all isolated RNA was reverse transcribed. Only in-frame clones appear in the TCRdb table, and some are missing; sequencing was by immunoSEQ multiplex PCR. The table includes some 350,000 clones, 9.5% to 10% detected once. Material: central memory CD4+ T cells from blood. This rearrangement joins TRBV18 to TRBJ2-3, with 10 nucleotides matching TRBD1. The TCR comes from a man aged 30 to 45 with type 1 diabetes. The CDR3 coding sequence is TGTGCCAGCTCACCAGGGACAGGGGTCGATACGCAGTATTTT. It is translated as CASSPGTGVDTQYF.